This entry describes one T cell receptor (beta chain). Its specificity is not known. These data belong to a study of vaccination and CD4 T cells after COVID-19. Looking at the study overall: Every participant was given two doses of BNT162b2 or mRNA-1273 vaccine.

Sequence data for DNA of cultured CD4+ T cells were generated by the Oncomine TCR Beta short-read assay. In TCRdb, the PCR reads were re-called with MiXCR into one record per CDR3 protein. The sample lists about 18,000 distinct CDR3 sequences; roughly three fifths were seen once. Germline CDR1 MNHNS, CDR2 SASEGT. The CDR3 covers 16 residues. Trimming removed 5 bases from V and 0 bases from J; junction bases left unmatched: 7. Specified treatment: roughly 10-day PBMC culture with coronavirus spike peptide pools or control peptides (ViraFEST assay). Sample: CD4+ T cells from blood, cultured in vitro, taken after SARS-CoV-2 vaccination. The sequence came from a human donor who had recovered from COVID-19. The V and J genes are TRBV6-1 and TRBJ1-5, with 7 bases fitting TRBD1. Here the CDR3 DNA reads TGTGCCAGCAGTCTCAAACCAGGGGGTAGCAATCAGCCCCAGCATTTT. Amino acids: CASSLKPGGSNQPQHF.